The next 14 T cell receptor beta chains were all read from a single sample in a study of T cell repertoires in cytomegalovirus infection (dated by TCRdb to the late 2010s). Taken with the paper, the label for treatment or condition translates to: in vitro stimulation with specific CMV peptide epitopes to enrich CMV-specific T cells. Instrument used: Illumina HiSeq 1500. The public reads were quality trimmed at Q25 with fastp and then assembled into clones with MiXCR by TCRdb, keeping productive beta chains. Rows are combined by CDR3 protein, so each entry shows the most common genes and DNA. Recorded for this sample are 370,000 or so distinct CDR3 sequences; about 35% of them occurred a single time. Together, the top ten hold approximately 15% of the sample. Their recognized antigens are unknown. The sequenced sample was cultured PBMCs, obtained from culture after CMV antigen stimulation. Receptors were obtained from a human donor in good health (CMV status not recorded). Some clones in this sample may be carry-over from other donors' samples.

Only a few counts were recorded for this clonotype. The chain links TRBV20-1 to TRBJ1-4; the D gene is possibly TRBD1 (5 bases). The length of the CDR3 is 12 residues. Per germline, CDR1 DFQATT and CDR2 SNEGSKA (reference sequence). Trimming shortened V by 0 bases and J by 13 bases, and 12 bases separated the two germline ends. The CDR3 is CSAREVAGRLFF. The CDR3 nucleotides are TGCAGTGCTAGAGAGGTTGCAGGGCGACTGTTTTTT.

The chain uses TRBV6-2 or TRBV6-3 and TRBJ2-1; TRBD2 aligns across 9 bases. Unmatched junction bases numbered 1, after V lost 2 bases and J lost 2 bases. Germline V lookup: CDR1 MNHEY, CDR2 SVGEGT. The CDR3 is made up of 15 amino acids. Here the CDR3 DNA reads TGTGCCAGCAGTTACCGCGGGAGGGCCTACAATGAGCAGTTCTTC. This sequence encodes CASSYRGRAYNEQFF.

About this clonotype itself: The junction departs from germline at one end; a sequencing error may be responsible. V gene TRBV5-1 combines with J gene TRBJ2-1, with TRBD2 as a possible D gene (5 bases). Germline lookup yields CDR1 SGHRS and CDR2 YFSETQ. CDR3 length: 16 residues. The CDR3 is CASSLLAFGSYNEPFF. The DNA for the CDR3 is TGCGCCAGCAGCTTGTTAGCGTTTGGCTCCTACAATGAGCCGTTCTTC.

The chain employs TRBV29-1 and TRBJ1-4, with 8 nucleotides matching TRBD1. Germline values: CDR1 SQVTM, CDR2 ANQGSEA. Losses at the gene ends were 4 bases for V and 8 bases for J; bases not matched to a gene: 9. This CDR3 comprises 14 residues. The chain's CDR3 is CSVGGTGRREKLFF. The DNA of the CDR3 is TGCAGCGTTGGAGGGACAGGCCGGAGGGAAAAACTGTTTTTT.

This chain joins TRBV29-1 and TRBJ2-1; the match to TRBD2 covers 10 bases. After removal of 7 bases from V and 0 bases from J, the junction contained 27 bases not matched to a gene. The V gene's germline CDR1 is SQVTM and CDR2 ANQGSEA. CDR3 length equals 22 residues. The CDR3 reads CSAESRGKREGAFLNSYNEQFF. The CDR3 DNA follows: TGCAGCGCGGAATCCAGGGGGAAGCGGGAGGGCGCCTTCTTGAACTCCTACAATGAGCAGTTCTTC.

Ten or more counts support this clonotype. This rearrangement joins TRBV7-2 to TRBJ2-1, with TRBD2 matching 8 bases. Losses at the gene ends were 1 base for V and 6 bases for J; bases not matched to a gene: 5. The germline V gene has CDR1 SGHTA and CDR2 FQGNSA. The CDR3 has 15 residues. DNA of the CDR3: TGTGCCAGCAGCTTAGTAGCGGGGCCAGGCAATGAGCAGTTCTTC. Its protein product is CASSLVAGPGNEQFF.

This clonotype was found a few times. The gene calls are TRBV27 and TRBJ2-2, with 9 positions matching TRBD1. With 5 bases clipped from V and 10 bases from J, the junction kept 11 bases outside the gene matches. Germline CDR1 and CDR2: MNHEY and SMNVEV (reference sequence). The CDR3 consists of 15 residues. The CDR3 loop reads CASSPGTGLVPELFF. The CDR3 nucleotides are TGTGCCAGCAGTCCAGGGACAGGGTTGGTGCCGGAGCTGTTTTTT.

This clonotype was seen at least ten times. The chain uses TRBV10-3 and TRBJ2-6, with unresolved D. With 0 bases removed from V and 1 base from J, the gap between germline ends came to 4 bases. The CDR3 covers 15 residues. The germline V gene has CDR1 ENHRY and CDR2 SYGVKD. The CDR3: CAISESSSGANVLTF. The CDR3 region has the DNA TGTGCCATCAGTGAGTCGAGTTCTGGGGCCAACGTCCTGACTTTC.

The chain employs TRBV12-3 or TRBV12-4 and TRBJ1-1, with D perhaps matching TRBD1 (5 bases). The germline V and J ends were trimmed by 5 bases and 4 bases, with 17 bases remaining between them. This CDR3 is built from 15 residues. The CDR3 DNA sequence: TGTGCCAGCAGTCCAACGGGACGGGGAGTCACTGAAGCTTTCTTT. Encoded protein: CASSPTGRGVTEAFF.

The gene calls are TRBV7-9 and TRBJ2-3; 9 bases map to TRBD2. The junction had 5 bases not matched to a gene; V was cut back by 4 bases and J by 0 bases. The CDR3 covers 16 residues. Germline loops: CDR1 SEHNR, CDR2 FQNEAQ (reference sequence). CDR3 DNA sequence: TGTGCCAGCAGCTCCAGACTAGCGGAAAGCACAGATACGCAGTATTTT. Its translation: CASSSRLAESTDTQYF.

DNA of the CDR3: TGTGCCAGCAGTCGCCGGCGGGAAGGCGCAGATACGCAGTATTTT. Translated, it gives CASSRRREGADTQYF. This chain links TRBV12-3 or TRBV12-4 with TRBJ2-3, with D perhaps TRBD2 (6 bases). Trimming stripped 5 bases from V and 4 bases from J, with 16 bases between. This CDR3 has 15 residues.

As for this clonotype: This may come from a read error, since a much larger clone is one base off. J is TRBJ2-5 and V is TRBV11-2, with D unclear. Deletions cut 1 base from V and 1 base from J, with 4 bases between. The CDR3 extends over 13 amino acids. The germline V gene encodes CDR1 SGHAT and CDR2 FQNNGV. The CDR3 reads CASSLGIQETQYF. In DNA form, the CDR3 reads TGTGCCAGCAGCTTAGGGATCCAAGAGACCCAGTACTTC.

The V call is TRBV30, the J call TRBJ1-1, with a weak D call TRBD1 (6 bases). CDR3 size: 14 residues. Germline V gene sequence: CDR1 GTSNPN, CDR2 SVGIG (reference sequence). The V end lost 2 bases, the J end lost 2 bases, and 12 bases lay between the germline ends. The DNA of the CDR3 is TGTGCCTGGAGTTGGGGGGGCGGAAACACTGAAGCTTTCTTT. Translation: CAWSWGGGNTEAFF.

This clonotype has a handful of counts. The chain uses TRBV20-1 and TRBJ1-1, with 7 positions matching TRBD1. This CDR3 has 14 amino acids. Germline V gene data show CDR1 as DFQATT and CDR2 as SNEGSKA (reference sequence). Germline trimming cut 0 bases from V and 10 bases from J; bases unmatched to any gene: 11. Here the CDR3 DNA reads TGCAGTGCTAGAGATCAGGGGCAGGGGGAATCAGCTTTCTTT. Encoded protein: CSARDQGQGESAFF.